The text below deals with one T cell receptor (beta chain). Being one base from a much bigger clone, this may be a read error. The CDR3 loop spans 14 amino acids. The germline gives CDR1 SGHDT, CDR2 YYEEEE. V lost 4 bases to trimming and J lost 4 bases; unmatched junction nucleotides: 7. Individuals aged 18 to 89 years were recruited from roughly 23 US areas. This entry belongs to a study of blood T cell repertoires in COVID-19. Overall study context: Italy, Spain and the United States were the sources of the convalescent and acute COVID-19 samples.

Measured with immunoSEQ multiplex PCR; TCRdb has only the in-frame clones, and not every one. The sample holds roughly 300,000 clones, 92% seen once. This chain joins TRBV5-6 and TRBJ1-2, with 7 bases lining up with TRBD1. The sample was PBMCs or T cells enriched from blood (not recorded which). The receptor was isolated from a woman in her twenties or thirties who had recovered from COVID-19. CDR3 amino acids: CASSRTGGPYGYTF. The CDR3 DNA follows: TGTGCCAGCAGCCGGACAGGCGGGCCCTATGGCTACACCTTC.